The 32 T cell receptor beta chains reported below all come from one sample, sequenced in a study of blood T cell repertoires in COVID-19 (TCRdb year 2020). To prepare the library, the immunoSEQ multiplex PCR assay was applied. What TCRdb holds here is the immuneACCESS table cut down to in-frame rearrangements. Part of the clones is not present; checked against another copy, under half of the missing clones reflect an unresolved V gene, and the others are unexplained. For this sample the table gives about 180,000 clones, of which around 80% were detected only once. The leading ten clones occupy around 6.8% of the sample. Sequencing used peripheral blood. Receptors originate from a human donor in a cohort sampled during active COVID-19.

The gene calls are TRBV7-9 and TRBJ1-3; D not certain. The CDR3 contains 13 residues. The germline V gene encodes CDR1 SEHNR and CDR2 FQNEAQ (reference sequence). V was cut by 10 bases and J by 3 bases, with 13 bases left in between. In nucleotides, the CDR3 is TGTGCCACCACCACGGGAAATGGAAACACCATATATTTT. The encoded protein is CATTTGNGNTIYF.

The rearrangement links TRBV5-1 to TRBJ2-5, with a tentative D call TRBD2 (6 bases). This CDR3 contains 13 residues. Germline values: CDR1 SGHRS, CDR2 YFSETQ. The germline V and J ends were trimmed by 4 bases and 2 bases, with 9 bases remaining between them. The CDR3 here is CASSGRGQETQYF. CDR3 sequence (DNA): TGCGCCAGCAGCGGTCGGGGGCAAGAGACCCAGTACTTC. Full variable domain (outside the CDR3, taken from reference TRBV5-1 and TRBJ2-5): KAGVTQTPRYLIKTRGQQVTLSCSPISGHRSVSWYQQTPGQGLQFLFEYFSETQRNKGNFPGRFSGRQFSNSRSEMNVSTLELGDSALYLCASSGRGQETQYFGPGTRLLVL.

This chain links TRBV11-2 with TRBJ2-5; 7 bases agree with TRBD2. The germline V gene encodes CDR1 SGHAT and CDR2 FQNNGV. V lost 5 bases and J lost 2; bases outside the gene matches: 8. The CDR3 loop spans 15 amino acids. CDR3 sequence: CASSNKLANQETQYF. The DNA for the CDR3 is TGTGCCAGCAGCAACAAACTAGCGAATCAAGAGACCCAGTACTTC.

The J gene is TRBJ2-7, the V gene TRBV4-1, with a tentative D call TRBD2 (5 bases). V was clipped by 1 base and J by 2 bases, with 15 bases between them. The germline CDR1 and CDR2 sequences are MGHRA and YSYEKL. The CDR3 is made up of 16 amino acids. For the CDR3, the DNA is TGCGCCAGCAGCCAAGGAGACCCTAGCCTGACCTACGAGCAGTACTTC. It specifies CASSQGDPSLTYEQYF.

This chain links TRBV5-6 with TRBJ2-7; a possible D gene is TRBD1 (5 bases). This CDR3 region has 12 residues. CDR1 and CDR2 from the germline V gene are SGHDT and YYEEEE. V lost 4 bases and J 3 bases, leaving 8 bases between the germline ends. CDR3 DNA: TGTGCCAGCAGCAAACAGGTCTACGAGCAGTACTTC. It yields the protein CASSKQVYEQYF.

This chain uses TRBV6-5 with TRBJ2-3, with a tentative D call TRBD1 (5 bases). Germline V gives CDR1 MNHEY, CDR2 SVGAGI. Trimming shortened V by 3 bases and J by 1 base, and 11 bases separated the two germline ends. CDR3 length: 15 amino acids. Here the CDR3 reads CASSYVGLRTDTQYF. The DNA for the CDR3 is TGTGCCAGCAGTTATGTGGGGCTCCGCACAGATACGCAGTATTTT.

This chain links TRBV7-3 with TRBJ1-1, with 10 nucleotides matching TRBD1. The CDR3 totals 16 residues. In germline, CDR1 is SGHTA, CDR2 FQGTGA. J gave up 5 bases and V 0 bases, and 6 bases lay outside the gene matches. The DNA of the CDR3 is TGTGCCAGCAGCTTAACAAAATGGGACAGGGGTACTGAAGCTTTCTTT. It specifies CASSLTKWDRGTEAFF. The full variable domain, in which reference TRBV7-3 and TRBJ1-1 provide the parts outside the CDR3, is GAGVSQTPSNKVTEKGKYVELRCDPISGHTALYWYRQSLGQGPEFLIYFQGTGAADDSGLPNDRFFAVRPEGSVSTLKIQRTERGDSAVYLCASSLTKWDRGTEAFFGQGTRLTVV.

V usage is TRBV2 and J usage is TRBJ2-7, with unresolved D. The CDR3 has 15 amino acids. Germline loops: CDR1 SNHLY, CDR2 FYNNEI. V gave up 2 bases and J gave up 0 bases, with 11 bases separating them. CDR3 sequence (DNA): TGTGCCAGCAGTGAAATCCGGTCGGGCTCCTACGAGCAGTACTTC. Amino acids: CASSEIRSGSYEQYF.

The chain joins TRBV5-1 to TRBJ1-1; TRBD1 agrees at 8 bases. Trimming removed 4 bases from V and 8 bases from J; junction bases left unmatched: 7. CDR1 and CDR2 from the germline V gene are SGHRS and YFSETQ. The CDR3 contains 13 residues. CDR3 nucleotide sequence: TGCGCCAGCAGCGACGGACAGGGAGGGGAAGCTTTCTTT. Residues: CASSDGQGGEAFF.

The chain employs TRBV7-9 and TRBJ2-3, with 11 bases matching TRBD1. With 5 bases clipped from V and 2 bases from J, the junction kept 3 bases outside the gene matches. Germline CDR1 reads SEHNR; CDR2 reads FQNEAQ (reference sequence). This CDR3 is 15 amino acids long. In nucleotides, the CDR3 is TGTGCCAGCAGCCGTGGACAGGGGGCCACAGATACGCAGTATTTT. It specifies CASSRGQGATDTQYF.

In this sample, this clone turned up once. The V gene is TRBV5-1, the J gene TRBJ2-7; 7 bases line up with TRBD1. V shed 4 bases and J 5 bases; nucleotides not matched to a gene: 9. Germline V gene data show CDR1 as SGHRS and CDR2 as YFSETQ. The CDR3 spans 14 residues. CDR3 nucleotide sequence: TGCGCCAGCAGCCCCGACAGGGACCAGAACGAGCAGTACTTC. It codes for CASSPDRDQNEQYF.

This chain connects TRBV6-5 to TRBJ2-5; perhaps TRBD2 as D (5 bases). Deletions cut 8 bases from V and 5 bases from J, with 15 bases between. The CDR3 extends over 13 amino acids. Germline V lookup: CDR1 MNHEY, CDR2 SVGAGI. CDR3 DNA sequence: TGTGCCAGCTTAGAGGGTCCCTGGGAGACCCAGTACTTC. This codes for CASLEGPWETQYF.

The V gene is TRBV24-1, the J gene TRBJ2-2, with 10 nucleotides matching TRBD1. The CDR3 is made up of 16 amino acids. V lost 5 bases to trimming and J lost 6 bases; unmatched junction nucleotides: 8. Per the germline V gene, CDR1 is KGHDR and CDR2 is SFDVKD. CDR3: CATSARGTGDPGELFF. CDR3 nucleotides: TGTGCCACCAGTGCCCGAGGGACAGGGGATCCCGGGGAGCTGTTTTTT.

The J gene is TRBJ2-7, the V gene TRBV11-2; TRBD2 might be the D (6 bases). V lost 5 bases and J 3 bases, leaving 14 bases between the germline ends. In germline, CDR1 is SGHAT, CDR2 FQNNGV. The length of the CDR3 is 14 residues. CDR3 coding DNA: TGTGCCAGCAGCCTCGGGGAGGTTTTCTACGAGCAGTACTTC. Its translation is CASSLGEVFYEQYF.

The V and J genes are TRBV6-5 and TRBJ2-3; TRBD2 might be the D (5 bases). CDR3 size: 15 residues. Germline lookup yields CDR1 MNHEY and CDR2 SVGAGI. Trimming took 4 bases from V and 3 from J, leaving 14 bases between them. The CDR3 spells CASSLKGERTDTQYF. The CDR3, as DNA: TGTGCCAGCAGTTTAAAGGGAGAAAGGACAGATACGCAGTATTTT.

The chain joins TRBV12-3 or TRBV12-4 to TRBJ1-1, with D unclear. This CDR3 has 12 amino acids. With 7 bases removed from V and 7 bases from J, the gap between germline ends came to 13 bases. The CDR3 sequence: CASTEGDIEAFF. DNA of the CDR3: TGTGCCAGCACGGAGGGTGACATTGAAGCTTTCTTT.

This clone was detected only once. In DNA, the CDR3 is TGTGCCAGCAGCGTAGGCAGAGGAGAGGCCGGGGAGCTGTTTTTT. Protein sequence: CASSVGRGEAGELFF. This rearrangement joins TRBV9 to TRBJ2-2; D uncertain. Germline CDR1 is SGDLS and CDR2 is YYNGEE. The length of the CDR3 is 15 residues. Trimming cost V 0 bases and J 6 bases, with 12 bases left between them.

The chain links TRBV5-1 to TRBJ1-2; D possibly corresponds to TRBD1 (5 bases). Trimming pared 6 bases from V and 8 bases from J, leaving 23 bases between. Germline lookup yields CDR1 SGHRS and CDR2 YFSETQ. This CDR3 contains 15 residues. The CDR3 sequence: CASKLGSGPMGGYTF. In nucleotides, the CDR3 is TGCGCCAGCAAGCTTGGATCAGGGCCCATGGGGGGCTACACCTTC.

The gene calls are TRBV7-2 and TRBJ1-5; D is possibly TRBD1 (5 bases). From germline, CDR1 is SGHTA and CDR2 FQGNSA. This CDR3 comprises 14 residues. V was pared by 5 bases and J by 2 bases, with 10 bases between. The CDR3 loop reads CASSLGGGNQPQHF. In nucleotides, the CDR3 is TGTGCCAGCAGCCTCGGGGGAGGCAATCAGCCCCAGCATTTT.

The J gene is TRBJ1-1, the V gene TRBV6-5, with D unresolved. CDR3 length: 13 amino acids. V was shortened by 5 bases and J by 1 base, with 8 bases between the two germline ends. Germline V gives CDR1 MNHEY, CDR2 SVGAGI. CDR3 amino acids: CASSRDRNTEAFF. Here the CDR3 DNA reads TGTGCCAGCAGTCGCGATAGGAACACTGAAGCTTTCTTT.

About this clone: Compared with germline, one end of the junction differs, possibly owing to a read error. Different DNA sequences within this sample yield the same CDR3. The chain uses TRBV18 and TRBJ2-7; tentatively, D is TRBD1 (5 bases). Germline lookup yields CDR1 KGHSH and CDR2 LQKENI. This CDR3 is built from 14 residues. CDR3 nucleotides: TGTGCCAGCTCACCAAGGGGTGATGTCTACGAGCAGTACTTT. This translates into CASSPRGDVYEQYF.

The chain has TRBV5-1 and TRBJ2-7; TRBD1 agrees at 9 bases. Germline loops: CDR1 SGHRS, CDR2 YFSETQ. Trimming at V came to 3 bases and at J to 2 bases, leaving 9 bases not matched to a gene. CDR3 length equals 16 residues. The CDR3 loop reads CASSWKGQGRAYEQYF. The CDR3 nucleotides are TGCGCCAGCAGCTGGAAGGGACAGGGACGAGCCTACGAGCAGTACTTC.

V is TRBV3-1 (or the pseudogene TRBV3-2) and J is TRBJ1-6; a weak D match, TRBD1 (5 bases). V lost 4 bases and J lost 2, with 12 bases in between. Germline V gives CDR1 LGHDT, CDR2 YNNKEL (reference sequence). This CDR3 has 16 residues. The CDR3 sequence: CASSPLGLTYNSPLHF. The CDR3 DNA reads TGTGCCAGCAGCCCGTTGGGACTTACCTATAATTCACCCCTCCACTTT.

The chain has TRBV5-4 and TRBJ2-7, with 8 bases aligning to TRBD2. Trimming removed 4 bases from V and 9 bases from J; junction bases left unmatched: 12. Germline values: CDR1 SGHNT, CDR2 YYREEE (reference sequence). This CDR3 spans 14 amino acids. The CDR3 region is CASSPGGGQIWQYF. CDR3 coding DNA: TGTGCCAGCAGCCCCGGGGGGGGGCAGATTTGGCAGTACTTC. The full variable domain, in which reference TRBV5-4 and TRBJ2-7 provide the parts outside the CDR3, is ETGVTQSPTHLIKTRGQQVTLRCSSQSGHNTVSWYQQALGQGPQFIFQYYREEENGRGNFPPRFSGLQFPNYSSELNVNALELDDSALYLCASSPGGGQIWQYFGPGTRLTVT.

Concerning this clone itself: The same CDR3 also results from other DNA sequences found in this sample. This chain joins TRBV29-1 and TRBJ2-1, with 8 bases identical to TRBD2. The CDR3 consists of 13 residues. Germline CDR1 reads SQVTM; CDR2 reads ANQGSEA. V was clipped by 5 bases and J by 4 bases; unmatched bases: 4. The CDR3 nucleotides read TGCAGCGTTTCCGGGGGGGGATACAATGAGCAGTTCTTC. Amino acid sequence: CSVSGGGYNEQFF.

The chain joins TRBV6-5 to TRBJ1-6; 7 bases are shared with TRBD1. The germline CDR1 and CDR2 sequences are MNHEY and SVGAGI. The trim removed 6 bases at V and 3 bases at J, leaving 5 bases unmatched. The CDR3 totals 15 residues. The CDR3 is CASSTRTGYNSPLHF. CDR3 in DNA: TGTGCCAGCAGCACACGGACAGGCTATAATTCACCCCTCCACTTT.

The rearrangement links TRBV15 to TRBJ1-5; 7 bases match TRBD1. Germline V CDR1 and CDR2: LNHNV, YYDKDF (reference sequence). V gave up 1 base and J gave up 2 bases; unmatched junction bases: 2. This CDR3 comprises 15 residues. In nucleotides, the CDR3 is TGTGCCACCAGCAGAGCAGGGGGAGGCAATCAGCCCCAGCATTTT. Translation: CATSRAGGGNQPQHF. The full variable domain, in which reference TRBV15 and TRBJ1-5 provide the parts outside the CDR3, is DAMVIQNPRYQVTQFGKPVTLSCSQTLNHNVMYWYQQKSSQAPKLLFHYYDKDFNNEADTPDNFQSRRPNTSFCFLDIRSPGLGDTAMYLCATSRAGGGNQPQHFGDGTRLSIL.

The J gene is TRBJ2-5, the V gene TRBV18, with 7 bases lining up with TRBD2. Per the germline V gene, CDR1 is KGHSH and CDR2 is LQKENI. This CDR3 is 16 amino acids long. Germline trimming cut 3 bases from V and 5 bases from J; bases unmatched to any gene: 12. The CDR3 region has the DNA TGTGCCAGCTCACCCTTCCGGACTAGTACGATGGAGACCCAGTACTTC. Translation: CASSPFRTSTMETQYF.

The CDR3 DNA sequence: TGTGCCACCAGCAAGACAGGATTGGACACTGAAGCTTTCTTT. It specifies CATSKTGLDTEAFF. This chain links TRBV15 with TRBJ1-1, with D possibly being TRBD1 (6 bases). The germline CDR1 and CDR2 sequences are LNHNV and YYDKDF (reference sequence). The germline V and J ends were trimmed by 4 bases and 3 bases, with 12 bases remaining between them. This CDR3 contains 14 residues.

The chain uses TRBV27 and TRBJ2-1; 9 nucleotides agree with TRBD2. J gave up 5 bases and V 5 bases, and 10 bases lay outside the gene matches. This CDR3 is 16 amino acids long. The germline CDR1 and CDR2 sequences are MNHEY and SMNVEV (reference sequence). CDR3 in amino acids: CASSPRLAGRHNEQFF. CDR3 in DNA: TGTGCCAGCAGTCCACGTCTAGCGGGGAGACACAATGAGCAGTTCTTC.

The chain employs TRBV19 and TRBJ2-2; the match to TRBD2 covers 9 bases. Germline CDR1 LNHDA, CDR2 SQIVND (reference sequence). The CDR3 is 15 residues long. The V segment lost 7 bases and the J segment 3 bases; nucleotides outside the gene matches: 6. CDR3 nucleotides: TGTGCCAGTATGGGCGGGGGGGCCCACACCGGGGAGCTGTTTTTT. As protein: CASMGGGAHTGELFF.

With respect to this clone: In the same sample, other DNA sequences code for this CDR3. The CDR3 is CASSLPGGYGYTF. As DNA, the CDR3 is TGTGCCAGCAGCCTCCCGGGGGGCTATGGCTACACCTTC. The chain links TRBV3-1 (or the pseudogene TRBV3-2) to TRBJ1-2; tentative D call: TRBD1 (5 bases). Trimming stripped 4 bases from V and 4 bases from J, with 10 bases between. CDR1 is LGHDT, CDR2 YNNKEL, per germline (reference sequence). CDR3 length: 13 residues.